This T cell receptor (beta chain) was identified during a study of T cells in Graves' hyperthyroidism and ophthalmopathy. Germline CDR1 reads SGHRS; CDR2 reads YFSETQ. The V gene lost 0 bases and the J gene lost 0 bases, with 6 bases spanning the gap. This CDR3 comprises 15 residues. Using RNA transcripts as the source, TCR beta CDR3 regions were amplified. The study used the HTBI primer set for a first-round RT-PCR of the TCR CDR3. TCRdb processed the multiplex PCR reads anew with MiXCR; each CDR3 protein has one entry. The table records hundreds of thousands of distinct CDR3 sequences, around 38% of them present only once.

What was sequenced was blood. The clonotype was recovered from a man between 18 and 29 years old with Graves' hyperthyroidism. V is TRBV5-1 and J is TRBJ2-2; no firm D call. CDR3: CASSLEGTNTGELFF. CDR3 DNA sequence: TGCGCCAGCAGCTTGGAGGGTACGAACACCGGGGAGCTGTTTTTT.